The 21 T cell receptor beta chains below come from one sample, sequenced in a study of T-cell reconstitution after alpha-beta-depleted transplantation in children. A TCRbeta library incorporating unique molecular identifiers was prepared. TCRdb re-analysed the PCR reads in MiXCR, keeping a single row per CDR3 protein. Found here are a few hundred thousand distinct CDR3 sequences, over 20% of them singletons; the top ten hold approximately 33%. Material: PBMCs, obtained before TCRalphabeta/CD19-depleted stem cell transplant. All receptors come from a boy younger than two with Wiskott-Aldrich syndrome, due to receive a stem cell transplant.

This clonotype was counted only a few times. In nucleotides, the CDR3 is TGCGCCAGCGCGCCAAGGGCTAGCGGGGTCGACGAGCAGTACTTC. This encodes CASAPRASGVDEQYF. The chain carries TRBV5-1 and TRBJ2-7; 9 positions match TRBD2. The CDR3 is made up of 15 amino acids. The J segment lost 5 bases and the V segment lost 7 bases, leaving 13 bases of the junction unmatched. Looked up from germline, CDR1 is SGHRS and CDR2 is YFSETQ. The full variable domain, its missing parts supplied by reference TRBV5-1 and TRBJ2-7, is KAGVTQTPRYLIKTRGQQVTLSCSPISGHRSVSWYQQTPGQGLQFLFEYFSETQRNKGNFPGRFSGRQFSNSRSEMNVSTLELGDSALYLCASAPRASGVDEQYFGPGTRLTVT.

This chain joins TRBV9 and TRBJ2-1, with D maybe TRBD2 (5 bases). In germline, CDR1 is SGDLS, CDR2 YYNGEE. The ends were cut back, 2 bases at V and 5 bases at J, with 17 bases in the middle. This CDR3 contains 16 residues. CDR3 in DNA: TGTGCCAGCAGCGTCGGAGTAGCGCCAATCGACAATGAGCAGTTCTTC. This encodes CASSVGVAPIDNEQFF.

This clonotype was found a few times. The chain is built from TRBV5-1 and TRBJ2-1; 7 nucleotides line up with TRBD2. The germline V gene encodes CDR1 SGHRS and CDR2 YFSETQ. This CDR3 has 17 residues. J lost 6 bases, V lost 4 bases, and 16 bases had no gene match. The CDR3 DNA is TGCGCCAGCAGCCTAGTCCTAGCGGCGACGCTCGCCAATGAGCAGTTCTTC. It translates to CASSLVLAATLANEQFF. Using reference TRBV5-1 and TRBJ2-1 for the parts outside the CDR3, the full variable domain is KAGVTQTPRYLIKTRGQQVTLSCSPISGHRSVSWYQQTPGQGLQFLFEYFSETQRNKGNFPGRFSGRQFSNSRSEMNVSTLELGDSALYLCASSLVLAATLANEQFFGPGTRLTVL.

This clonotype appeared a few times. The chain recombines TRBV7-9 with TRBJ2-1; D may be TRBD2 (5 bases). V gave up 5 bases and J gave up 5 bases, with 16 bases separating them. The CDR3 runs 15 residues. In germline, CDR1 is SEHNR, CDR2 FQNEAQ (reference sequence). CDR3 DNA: TGTGCCAGCAGCAAACCGGGGAACAGAAACAATGAGCAGTTCTTC. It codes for CASSKPGNRNNEQFF.

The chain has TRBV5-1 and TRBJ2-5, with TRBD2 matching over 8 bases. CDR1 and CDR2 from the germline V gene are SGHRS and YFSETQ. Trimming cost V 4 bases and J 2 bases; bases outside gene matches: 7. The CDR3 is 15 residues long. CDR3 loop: CASSLLERGQETQYF. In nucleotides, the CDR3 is TGCGCCAGCAGCCTTTTAGAGCGGGGGCAAGAGACCCAGTACTTC.

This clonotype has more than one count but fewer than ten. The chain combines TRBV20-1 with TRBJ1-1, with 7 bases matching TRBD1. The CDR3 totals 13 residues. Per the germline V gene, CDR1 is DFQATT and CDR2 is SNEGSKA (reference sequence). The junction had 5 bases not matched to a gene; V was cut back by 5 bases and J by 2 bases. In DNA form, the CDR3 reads TGCAGTGCTTTAAGAGGGGGCAACACTGAAGCTTTCTTT. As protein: CSALRGGNTEAFF.

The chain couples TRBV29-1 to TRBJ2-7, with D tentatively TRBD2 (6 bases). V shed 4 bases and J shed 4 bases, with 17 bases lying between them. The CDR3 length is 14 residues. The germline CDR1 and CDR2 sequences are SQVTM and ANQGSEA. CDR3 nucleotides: TGCAGCGTTGCTAATGGGAGGACTCTTTACGAGCAGTACTTC. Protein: CSVANGRTLYEQYF.

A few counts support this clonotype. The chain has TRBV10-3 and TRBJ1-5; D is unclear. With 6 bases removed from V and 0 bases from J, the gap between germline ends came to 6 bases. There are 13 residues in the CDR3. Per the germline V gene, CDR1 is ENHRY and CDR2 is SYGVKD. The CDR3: CAIRRDSNQPQHF. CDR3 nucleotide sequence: TGTGCCATCAGACGGGATAGCAATCAGCCCCAGCATTTT.

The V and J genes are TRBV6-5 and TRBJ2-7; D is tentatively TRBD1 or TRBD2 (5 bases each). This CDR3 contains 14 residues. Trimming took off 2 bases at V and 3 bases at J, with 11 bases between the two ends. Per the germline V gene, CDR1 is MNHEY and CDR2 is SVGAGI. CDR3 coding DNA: TGTGCCAGCAGTTACGGGGGTACAGGCTACGAGCAGTACTTC. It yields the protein CASSYGGTGYEQYF.

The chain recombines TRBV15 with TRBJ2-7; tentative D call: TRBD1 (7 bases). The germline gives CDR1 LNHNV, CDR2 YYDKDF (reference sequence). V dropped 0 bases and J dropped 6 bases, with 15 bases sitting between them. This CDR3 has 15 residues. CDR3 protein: CATSRDRGRGVEQYF. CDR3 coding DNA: TGTGCCACCAGCAGAGATCGGGGCAGGGGGGTCGAGCAGTACTTC.

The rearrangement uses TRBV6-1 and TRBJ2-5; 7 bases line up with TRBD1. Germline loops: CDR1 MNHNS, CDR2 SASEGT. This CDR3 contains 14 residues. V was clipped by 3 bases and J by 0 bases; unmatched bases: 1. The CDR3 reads CASSETGYQETQYF. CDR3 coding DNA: TGTGCCAGCAGTGAGACAGGGTACCAAGAGACCCAGTACTTC.

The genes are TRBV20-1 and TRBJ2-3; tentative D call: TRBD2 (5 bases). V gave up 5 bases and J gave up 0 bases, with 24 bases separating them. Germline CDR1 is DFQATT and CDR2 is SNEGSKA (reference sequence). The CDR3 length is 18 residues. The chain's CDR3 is CSAFLLERVQPSTDTQYF. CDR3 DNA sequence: TGCAGTGCTTTTCTACTAGAGAGAGTCCAACCTAGCACAGATACGCAGTATTTT.

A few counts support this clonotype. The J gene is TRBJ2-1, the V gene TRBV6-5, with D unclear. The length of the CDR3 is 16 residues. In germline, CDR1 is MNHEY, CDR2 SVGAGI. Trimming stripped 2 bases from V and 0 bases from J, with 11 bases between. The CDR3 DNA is TGTGCCAGCAGTTACGAAAGTCCTACCTCCTACAATGAGCAGTTCTTC. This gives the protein CASSYESPTSYNEQFF.

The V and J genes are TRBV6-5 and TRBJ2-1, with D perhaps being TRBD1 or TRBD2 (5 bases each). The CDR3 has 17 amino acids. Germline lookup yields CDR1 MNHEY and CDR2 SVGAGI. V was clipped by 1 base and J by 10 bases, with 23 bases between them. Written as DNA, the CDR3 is TGTGCCAGCAGTTACTTCCCGCGAGGGGTACAGAGAGAGGAGCAGTTCTTC. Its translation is CASSYFPRGVQREEQFF.

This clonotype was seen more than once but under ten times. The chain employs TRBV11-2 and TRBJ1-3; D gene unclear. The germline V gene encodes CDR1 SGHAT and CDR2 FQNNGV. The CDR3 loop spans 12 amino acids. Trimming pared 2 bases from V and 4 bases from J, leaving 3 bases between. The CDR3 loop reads CASSLKGNTIYF. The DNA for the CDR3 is TGTGCCAGCAGCTTAAAAGGAAACACCATATATTTT. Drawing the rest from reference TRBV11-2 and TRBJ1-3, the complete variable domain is EAGVAQSPRYKIIEKRQSVAFWCNPISGHATLYWYQQILGQGPKLLIQFQNNGVVDDSQLPKDRFSAERLKGVDSTLKIQPAKLEDSAVYLCASSLKGNTIYFGEGSWLTVV.

CDR3 residues: CATSTGLAGGTDTQYF. CDR3 nucleotides: TGTGCCACCAGCACCGGACTAGCGGGGGGCACAGATACGCAGTATTTT. This chain links TRBV15 with TRBJ2-3, with 13 bases lining up with TRBD2. The CDR3 totals 16 residues. V shed 4 bases, J shed 1 base, and the junction held 2 bases outside the gene matches. Germline CDR1 is LNHNV and CDR2 is YYDKDF (reference sequence). Filled out from reference TRBV15 and TRBJ2-3, the complete variable domain reads DAMVIQNPRYQVTQFGKPVTLSCSQTLNHNVMYWYQQKSSQAPKLLFHYYDKDFNNEADTPDNFQSRRPNTSFCFLDIRSPGLGDTAMYLCATSTGLAGGTDTQYFGPGTRLTVL.

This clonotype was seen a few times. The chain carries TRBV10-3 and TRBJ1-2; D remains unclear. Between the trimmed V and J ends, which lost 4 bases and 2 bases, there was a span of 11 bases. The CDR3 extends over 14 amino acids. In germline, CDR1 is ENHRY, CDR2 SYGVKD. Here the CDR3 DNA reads TGTGCCATCAGTGGGGGAACGGCAAACTATGGCTACACCTTC. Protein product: CAISGGTANYGYTF.

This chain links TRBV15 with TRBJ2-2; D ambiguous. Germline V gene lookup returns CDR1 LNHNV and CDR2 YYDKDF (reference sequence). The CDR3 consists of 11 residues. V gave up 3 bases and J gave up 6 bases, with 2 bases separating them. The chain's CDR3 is CATSRSGELFF. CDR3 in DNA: TGTGCCACCAGCAGGTCCGGGGAGCTGTTTTTT.

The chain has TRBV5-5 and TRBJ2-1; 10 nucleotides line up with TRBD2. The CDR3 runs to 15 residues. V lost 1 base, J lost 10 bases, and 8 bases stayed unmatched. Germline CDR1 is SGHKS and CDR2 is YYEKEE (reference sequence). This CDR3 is CASSLWLAGVREQFF. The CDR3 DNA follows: TGTGCCAGCAGCTTGTGGCTAGCGGGAGTACGGGAGCAGTTCTTC.

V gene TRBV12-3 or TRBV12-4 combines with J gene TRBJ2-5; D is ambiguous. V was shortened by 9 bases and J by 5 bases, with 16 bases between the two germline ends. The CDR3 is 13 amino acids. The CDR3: CARGILLIETQYF. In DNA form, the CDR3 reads TGTGCCAGGGGAATTCTGTTGATCGAGACCCAGTACTTC.

CDR3 sequence reads: CSARASGPTYEQYF. The CDR3 nucleotides are TGCAGTGCCCGGGCTAGCGGGCCTACCTACGAGCAGTACTTC. The chain employs TRBV20-1 and TRBJ2-7; 8 bases are shared with TRBD2. Trimming cost V 6 bases and J 2 bases; bases outside gene matches: 9. The length of the CDR3 is 14 residues. Germline loops: CDR1 DFQATT, CDR2 SNEGSKA (reference sequence).